Reported below is one TCR beta chain. The data were taken from a study of blood T cell repertoires in COVID-19. Study summary: Italy, Spain and the United States were the sources of the convalescent and acute COVID-19 samples. Sample material is recorded as cDNA or gDNA derived from T cells, B-cell-depleted T cells, or PBMCs.

Per the authors' pipeline: Counts of nucleated cells, estimated from reference gene primer amplification, were obtained. Measured with immunoSEQ multiplex PCR; TCRdb has only the in-frame clones, and not every one. V, J and clone size are taken as reported in that table, and D and trimming were inferred from the DNA itself. The repertoire includes tens of thousands of clones, about 86% of them detected once, and 55% to 70% sits in the top ten. V lost 5 bases and J lost 6; bases outside the gene matches: 8. Germline CDR1 SGHRS, CDR2 YFSETQ. This CDR3 region has 14 residues. The sequenced sample consisted of peripheral blood. The source of this sequence is a man between 65 and 85 years old with acute or convalescent COVID-19. The J gene is TRBJ2-3, the V gene TRBV5-1; 8 nucleotides match TRBD2. The CDR3 DNA sequence: TGCGCCAGCAGGACTAGCGTGGAGCTTGATACGCAGTATTTT. Protein sequence: CASRTSVELDTQYF.